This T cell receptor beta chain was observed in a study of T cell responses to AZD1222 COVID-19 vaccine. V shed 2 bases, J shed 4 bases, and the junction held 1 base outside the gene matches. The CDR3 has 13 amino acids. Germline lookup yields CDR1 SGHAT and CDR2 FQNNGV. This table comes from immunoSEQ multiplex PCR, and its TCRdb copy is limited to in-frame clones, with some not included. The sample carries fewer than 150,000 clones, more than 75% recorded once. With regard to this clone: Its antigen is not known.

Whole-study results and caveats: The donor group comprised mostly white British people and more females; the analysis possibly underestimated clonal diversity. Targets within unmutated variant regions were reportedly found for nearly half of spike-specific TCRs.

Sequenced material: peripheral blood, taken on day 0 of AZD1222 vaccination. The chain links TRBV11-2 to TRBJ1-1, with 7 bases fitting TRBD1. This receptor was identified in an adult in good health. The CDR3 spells CASSLTGATEAFF. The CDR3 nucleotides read TGTGCCAGCAGCTTAACAGGGGCCACTGAAGCTTTCTTT.